This TCR beta chain was observed in a study of CXCR3-negative and CXCR3-positive naive CD8 T cells. TRB cDNA libraries were made by UMI-labeled 5' RACE. TCRdb re-called the 5' RACE reads and gives one entry per CDR3 protein, without DNA. The sample's table shows roughly 89,000 distinct CDR3 sequences. Looked up from germline, CDR1 is SQVTM and CDR2 is ANQGSEA. The CDR3 length is 14 residues. Study-wide results and caveats: With CXCR3 expression partially decreased after cryopreservation, most assays relied on fresh PBMCs. CXCR3-positive naive cells had more hydrophobic TRB CDR3s than CXCR3-negative naive cells.

Definition of naive CD8+ T cells rested on a CD45RO-CCR7+CD27+CD95- profile. On this clonotype itself: As yet, its antigen is unknown.

Source material: naive CXCR3- CD8+ T cells from blood. The subset was: CD45RO-CCR7+CD27+CD95- naive CD8+ T cells lacking CXCR3 (TNR3-). This clonotype was obtained from a human donor in good health. Some clones in this sample may be carry-over from other donors' samples. V and J are TRBV29-1 and TRBJ2-5; TCRdb's D call of TRBD2 is untestable without DNA. The CDR3 region is CSVEKLVGQETQYF.